This entry concerns a single T cell receptor (beta chain). The protocol was immunoSEQ multiplex PCR, while the TCRdb copy is restricted to in-frame clones and leaves out a portion. This table has more than 7,000 clones, 94% appearing once. The source of the sample is a study of T cells in tumors and immune-related adverse events. Germline V gene sequence: CDR1 MDHEN, CDR2 SYDVKM. The CDR3 runs 14 residues. The V gene lost 1 base and the J gene lost 13 bases, with 16 bases spanning the gap. This TCR was recovered from a female donor with metastatic renal cell carcinoma. The rearrangement joins TRBV28 to TRBJ1-4; D is unclear. This specimen was lymph node tissue, taken from a patient treated with anti-PD-1 therapy. Written as DNA, the CDR3 is TGTGCCAGCAGTTTATCCGGGCTAACCCGGCTACTGTTTTTT. Its protein is CASSLSGLTRLLFF.